The 28 T cell receptor beta chains presented below share a single source sample, sequenced in a study of OX40 agonist ivuxolimab in advanced cancers. Here immunoSEQ multiplex PCR was the method, and the copy in TCRdb shows in-frame clones only, minus some. Here the sample spans around 56,000 clones, around 88% being singletons. The sample was CD4+ or CD8+ T cells sorted from blood, taken in a trial of the OX40 agonist ivuxolimab. These receptors all come from an adult with an advanced solid tumor such as melanoma, head and neck, liver or kidney cancer.

This clone occurred once. This chain links TRBV6-6 with TRBJ1-3; D may be TRBD1 (5 bases). V lost 8 bases to trimming and J lost 0 bases, with 14 bases between them. The CDR3 totals 15 residues. Germline loops: CDR1 MNHNY, CDR2 SVGAGI (reference sequence). The CDR3 DNA reads TGTGCCAGCTTAGGGGCTGATGTCTCTGGAAACACCATATATTTT. It codes for CASLGADVSGNTIYF.

This sequence joins TRBV6-5 and TRBJ2-5, with D possibly being TRBD1 or TRBD2 (5 bases each). The V gene's germline CDR1 is MNHEY and CDR2 SVGAGI. The CDR3 is 13 amino acids. V shed 6 bases and J shed 4 bases, with 12 bases lying between them. CDR3 amino acids: CASRRGGGETQYF. CDR3 nucleotide sequence: TGTGCCAGCAGGAGGGGCGGCGGAGAGACCCAGTACTTC.

The V and J genes are TRBV6-5 and TRBJ2-5, with D possibly being TRBD1 or TRBD2 (5 bases each). The CDR3 runs 15 residues. Trimming took 2 bases from V and 4 from J, leaving 14 bases between them. The V gene's germline CDR1 is MNHEY and CDR2 SVGAGI. The DNA for the CDR3 is TGTGCCAGCAGTTACGGGGGTACCCCTGTAGAGACCCAGTACTTC. It yields the protein CASSYGGTPVETQYF.

This sequence joins TRBV7-9 and TRBJ1-1; unclear D gene. CDR1 is SEHNR and CDR2 is FQNEAQ in the germline V gene (reference sequence). Trimming stripped 5 bases from V and 4 bases from J, with 14 bases between. CDR3 length: 14 amino acids. The CDR3: CASSATMGSTEAFF. The CDR3 DNA follows: TGTGCCAGCAGCGCCACGATGGGGAGCACTGAAGCTTTCTTT.

The chain carries TRBV4-1 and TRBJ1-1; TRBD1 matches 10 bases. With 3 bases clipped from V and 0 bases from J, the junction kept 4 bases outside the gene matches. CDR1 is MGHRA and CDR2 is YSYEKL in the germline V gene. The CDR3 length is 16 residues. CDR3 DNA: TGCGCCAGCAGCCAGGTTGGGACAGGGGTGAACACTGAAGCTTTCTTT. Encoded protein: CASSQVGTGVNTEAFF.

V gene TRBV4-1 combines with J gene TRBJ1-4, with D unclear. The CDR3 is made up of 14 amino acids. V was cut by 0 bases and J by 4 bases, with 6 bases left in between. CDR1 MGHRA and CDR2 YSYEKL come from the germline V gene. In nucleotides, the CDR3 is TGCGCCAGCAGCCAAGATCTCCTTAATGAAAAACTGTTTTTT. It encodes CASSQDLLNEKLFF.

The chain combines TRBV5-6 with TRBJ1-1; a weak D match, TRBD1 (5 bases). Per germline, CDR1 SGHDT and CDR2 YYEEEE. CDR3 length: 14 residues. Trimming took off 2 bases at V and 7 bases at J, with 15 bases between the two ends. CDR3 DNA sequence: TGTGCCAGCAGCTTTCGGACATCTGTGAGTGAAGCTTTCTTT. As protein: CASSFRTSVSEAFF.

This rearrangement joins TRBV7-3 to TRBJ2-3, with TRBD2 matching 13 bases. J was trimmed by 0 bases and V by 2 bases; bases with no gene match: 8. The length of the CDR3 is 19 residues. Germline V CDR1 and CDR2: SGHTA, FQGTGA. As DNA, the CDR3 is TGTGCCAGCAGCTTAGGTTGGACTAGCGGGGGCCATAGCACAGATACGCAGTATTTT. Protein product: CASSLGWTSGGHSTDTQYF.

This chain connects TRBV27 to TRBJ2-2; D remains unclear. Germline CDR1 reads MNHEY; CDR2 reads SMNVEV (reference sequence). The ends were cut back, 8 bases at V and 1 base at J, with 8 bases in the middle. The CDR3 extends over 13 amino acids. CDR3 sequence (DNA): TGTGCCAGCCGTATCATGAACACCGGGGAGCTGTTTTTT. Its translation: CASRIMNTGELFF.

This chain uses TRBV2 with TRBJ1-2; no reliable D call. The germline CDR1 and CDR2 sequences are SNHLY and FYNNEI. V dropped 4 bases and J dropped 0 bases, with 12 bases sitting between them. The CDR3 sequence is 15 residues long. The CDR3 loop reads CASSATPGPNYGYTF. CDR3 nucleotides: TGTGCCAGCAGTGCAACGCCTGGGCCTAACTATGGCTACACCTTC.

In this sample, this clone turned up a few times. This sequence joins TRBV28 and TRBJ2-7; TRBD1 matches 10 bases. Trimming removed 2 bases from V and 5 bases from J; junction bases left unmatched: 15. The CDR3 covers 18 residues. Germline-derived CDR1 and CDR2 are MDHEN and SYDVKM. The CDR3 sequence is CASSLPGIRDRGSDEQYF. The CDR3 DNA sequence: TGTGCCAGCAGTTTACCGGGGATACGGGACAGGGGTTCCGACGAGCAGTACTTC. Combining the CDR3 with reference TRBV28 and TRBJ2-7 gives the whole variable domain DVKVTQSSRYLVKRTGEKVFLECVQDMDHENMFWYRQDPGLGLRLIYFSYDVKMKEKGDIPEGYSVSREKKERFSLILESASTNQTSMYLCASSLPGIRDRGSDEQYFGPGTRLTVT.

J is TRBJ1-4 and V is TRBV7-9; 9 bases map to TRBD1. CDR1 is SEHNR, CDR2 FQNEAQ, per germline (reference sequence). V lost 5 bases, J lost 8 bases, and 9 bases stayed unmatched. The CDR3 has 15 amino acids. DNA for the CDR3: TGTGCCAGCAGCCTAACAGGGGGCAGGGCGGAAAAACTGTTTTTT. Encoded protein: CASSLTGGRAEKLFF.

The sample holds a few counts of this clone. The chain has TRBV30 and TRBJ1-2; D ambiguous. Deletions cut 2 bases from V and 5 bases from J, with 9 bases between. This CDR3 region has 12 residues. Germline V lookup: CDR1 GTSNPN, CDR2 SVGIG (reference sequence). For the CDR3, the DNA is TGTGCCTGGAGTAGGCAGCTTTATGGCTACACCTTC. Translation: CAWSRQLYGYTF.

This clone was counted once. V gene TRBV6-1 combines with J gene TRBJ1-5; D remains unclear. The CDR3 totals 13 residues. The V and J ends lost 5 bases and 3 bases respectively, with 8 bases between them. Germline lookup yields CDR1 MNHNS and CDR2 SASEGT. The CDR3 DNA reads TGTGCCAGCAGTCGCAGCTACAATCAGCCCCAGCATTTT. It is translated as CASSRSYNQPQHF.

This clone was seen once. This rearrangement joins TRBV10-3 to TRBJ1-5, with D perhaps matching TRBD1 (5 bases). The V gene's germline CDR1 is ENHRY and CDR2 SYGVKD. Trimming shortened V by 5 bases and J by 2 bases, and 13 bases separated the two germline ends. CDR3 size: 15 residues. CDR3 coding DNA: TGTGCCATCAGTCCGGGACGTGCAGGCAATCAGCCCCAGCATTTT. Translation: CAISPGRAGNQPQHF.

The chain has TRBV28 and TRBJ2-5, with TRBD1 matching 7 bases. The length of the CDR3 is 14 residues. CDR1 and CDR2 from the germline V gene are MDHEN and SYDVKM. With V trimmed by 6 bases and J by 2 bases, 6 bases remained unmatched. The CDR3 reads CASRGTVRQETQYF. For the CDR3, the DNA is TGTGCCAGCAGGGGGACAGTCAGACAAGAGACCCAGTACTTC.

The chain is built from TRBV7-3 and TRBJ2-2; D is unresolved. CDR3 size: 13 residues. The germline CDR1 and CDR2 sequences are SGHTA and FQGTGA. The V gene lost 2 bases and the J gene lost 6 bases, with 7 bases spanning the gap. CDR3 region: CASSLQRAGELFF. The DNA for the CDR3 is TGTGCCAGCAGCTTACAACGGGCCGGGGAGCTGTTTTTT. Based on the CDR3 plus reference TRBV7-3 and TRBJ2-2, the full variable domain is GAGVSQTPSNKVTEKGKYVELRCDPISGHTALYWYRQSLGQGPEFLIYFQGTGAADDSGLPNDRFFAVRPEGSVSTLKIQRTERGDSAVYLCASSLQRAGELFFGEGSRLTVL.

This clone was detected once. This chain joins TRBV18 and TRBJ2-1; D gene unclear. Per germline, CDR1 KGHSH and CDR2 LQKENI. V lost 6 bases and J 0 bases, leaving 18 bases between the germline ends. This CDR3 has 17 amino acids. CDR3 region: CASSKITATSSYNEQFF. CDR3 nucleotide sequence: TGTGCCAGCTCCAAAATCACAGCGACGAGCTCCTACAATGAGCAGTTCTTC.

This chain connects TRBV5-4 to TRBJ2-1, with D perhaps assigned TRBD1 or TRBD2 (6 bases each). Trimming stripped 0 bases from V and 10 bases from J, with 17 bases between. CDR3 length: 15 residues. CDR1 is SGHNT and CDR2 is YYREEE in the germline V gene (reference sequence). The CDR3 reads CASSLGSRGVGEQFF. In DNA, the CDR3 is TGTGCCAGCAGCTTGGGGTCTAGGGGGGTTGGAGAGCAGTTCTTC.

A note on this clone: An end of the junction does not agree with germline; a read error may underlie this. The genes are TRBV5-1 and TRBJ2-2; TRBD2 might be the D (5 bases). The CDR3 is 11 residues long. CDR1 SGHRS and CDR2 YFSETQ come from the germline V gene. The CDR3: CASIWHRGAVF. CDR3 nucleotides: TGCGCCAGCATTTGGCACCGGGGAGCTGTTTTT.

The rearrangement uses TRBV7-9 and TRBJ1-2; D is possibly TRBD1 (5 bases). This CDR3 region has 13 residues. Germline V gives CDR1 SEHNR, CDR2 FQNEAQ (reference sequence). V was clipped by 5 bases and J by 4 bases, with 11 bases between them. The CDR3: CASSLSGSYGYTF. The CDR3 nucleotides are TGTGCCAGCAGCCTATCAGGGTCCTATGGCTACACCTTC.

V gene TRBV11-2 combines with J gene TRBJ1-3; D ambiguous. Germline CDR1 is SGHAT and CDR2 is FQNNGV. Trimming stripped 0 bases from V and 15 bases from J, with 18 bases between. The CDR3 sequence is 14 residues long. The DNA of the CDR3 is TGTGCCAGCAGCTTAGAATTTTATCAAGGGTTAAGATATTTT. Amino acid sequence: CASSLEFYQGLRYF.

This clone was seen just once. The V call is TRBV7-9, the J call TRBJ1-4, with 10 bases aligning to TRBD1. Germline lookup yields CDR1 SEHNR and CDR2 FQNEAQ (reference sequence). This CDR3 region has 14 residues. The V and J ends lost 5 bases and 8 bases, in that order; junction bases with no gene match: 5. CDR3 in DNA: TGTGCCAGCAGCGTAGGGACAGGGGTGGAAAAACTGTTTTTT. Residues: CASSVGTGVEKLFF.

The gene calls are TRBV4-1 and TRBJ2-7, with TRBD1 matching over 8 bases. CDR3 length equals 16 residues. Germline V gene sequence: CDR1 MGHRA, CDR2 YSYEKL. Trimming cost V 3 bases and J 2 bases; bases outside gene matches: 9. The CDR3 coding sequence is TGCGCCAGCAGCCAGTTATTCGGACAGGGCACCTACGAGCAGTACTTC. Amino acids: CASSQLFGQGTYEQYF.

In nucleotides, the CDR3 is TGTGCCAGCAGCTTGGTAGCCAGGGGGGCTTCTGGGGCCAACGTCCTGACTTTC. It yields the protein CASSLVARGASGANVLTF. The chain has TRBV5-4 and TRBJ2-6; a weak D match, TRBD1 (7 bases). Germline lookup yields CDR1 SGHNT and CDR2 YYREEE (reference sequence). CDR3 length: 18 residues. Trimming cost V 0 bases and J 1 base, with 14 bases left between them.

The chain has TRBV6-5 and TRBJ2-7; D is uncertain. This CDR3 is built from 11 residues. V shed 5 bases and J shed 3 bases, with 5 bases lying between them. CDR1 is MNHEY, CDR2 SVGAGI, per germline. The CDR3 loop is CASSNYYEQYF. For the CDR3, the DNA is TGTGCCAGCAGTAACTACTACGAGCAGTACTTC.

The chain recombines TRBV11-2 with TRBJ1-1, with 8 bases identical to TRBD1. CDR3 length: 16 residues. J gave up 1 base and V 2 bases, and 6 bases lay outside the gene matches. The germline V gene encodes CDR1 SGHAT and CDR2 FQNNGV. CDR3 amino acids: CASSLSGTGPNTEAFF. CDR3 coding DNA: TGTGCCAGCAGCTTATCTGGGACAGGACCGAACACTGAAGCTTTCTTT.

The V gene is TRBV9, the J gene TRBJ2-1; 12 nucleotides align to TRBD2. Germline CDR1 and CDR2: SGDLS and YYNGEE. The trim removed 4 bases at V and 4 bases at J, leaving 3 bases unmatched. The CDR3 has 15 residues. CDR3 coding DNA: TGTGCCAGCAGCACGACTAGCGGGGGTTACAATGAGCAGTTCTTC. Protein product: CASSTTSGGYNEQFF.